The 4 T cell receptor beta chains in this list originate from one sample, sequenced in a study of radiotherapy plus CTLA-4 blockade in lung cancer (dated by TCRdb to 2017 to 2018). To prepare the library, the immunoSEQ multiplex PCR assay was applied. This immuneACCESS table, as held by TCRdb, lists in-frame sequences with V and J called but not all clones. Of the missing ones, under half trace to an unresolved V gene in checked studies; the others have no known cause. For this sample the table gives roughly 100,000 clones, of which about four fifths were detected only once. The ten largest account for about 25% of the sample. The specimen was peripheral blood, collected from a patient treated with radiotherapy plus ipilimumab. The source is a human donor with non-small cell lung cancer that progressed on radiotherapy plus ipilimumab.

This clone occurred once. The rearrangement links TRBV2 to TRBJ2-3; 7 bases fit TRBD2. The CDR3 runs 15 residues. The V gene end was trimmed by 3 bases and the J gene end by 3 bases; junction bases not matched to a gene: 6. Germline loops: CDR1 SNHLY, CDR2 FYNNEI. The CDR3 DNA reads as TGTGCCAGCAGTGATGGCGGGAGTGGTACAGATACGCAGTATTTT. This encodes CASSDGGSGTDTQYF.

This chain connects TRBV30 to TRBJ1-5; D gene ambiguous. V lost 3 bases, J lost 10 bases, and 16 bases lay in between. Germline V gene lookup returns CDR1 GTSNPN and CDR2 SVGIG (reference sequence). This CDR3 is 13 amino acids long. The DNA of the CDR3 is TGTGCCTGGAGACCGGACCGGTTGGGCCCCCAGCATTTT. Translation: CAWRPDRLGPQHF.

V usage is TRBV25-1 and J usage is TRBJ2-5; 7 bases fit TRBD1. The length of the CDR3 is 16 residues. Trimming removed 6 bases from V and 4 bases from J; junction bases left unmatched: 14. Germline values: CDR1 MGHDK, CDR2 SYGVNS. CDR3 protein: CASSPLQGRGPETQYF. DNA of the CDR3: TGTGCCAGCAGCCCTCTACAGGGGAGAGGGCCAGAGACCCAGTACTTC.

The chain recombines TRBV27 with TRBJ2-7; no firm D call. Germline CDR1 is MNHEY and CDR2 is SMNVEV (reference sequence). The CDR3 runs 14 residues. V was trimmed by 0 bases and J by 1 base, leaving 7 bases between them. The CDR3 here is CASSLSLGSYEQYV. In nucleotides, the CDR3 is TGTGCCAGCAGTTTATCTTTAGGTTCCTACGAGCAGTACGTC.